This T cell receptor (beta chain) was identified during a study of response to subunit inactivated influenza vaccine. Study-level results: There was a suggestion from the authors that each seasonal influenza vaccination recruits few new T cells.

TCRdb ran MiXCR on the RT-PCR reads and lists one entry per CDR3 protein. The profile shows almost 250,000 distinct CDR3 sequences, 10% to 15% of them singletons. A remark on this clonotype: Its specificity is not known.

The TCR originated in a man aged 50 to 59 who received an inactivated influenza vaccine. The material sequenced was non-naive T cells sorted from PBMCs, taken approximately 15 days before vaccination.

CDR3 sequence reads: CASSLGVRTDTQYF. The CDR3 nucleotides are TGTGCCAGCAGCTTAGGGGTCCGCACAGATACGCAGTATTTT. The chain is built from TRBV11-2 and TRBJ2-3; D ambiguous. The CDR3 extends over 14 amino acids. Trimming shortened V by 1 base and J by 1 base, and 6 bases separated the two germline ends. The germline V gene has CDR1 SGHAT and CDR2 FQNNGV.